This T cell receptor beta chain was profiled in a study of blood T cell repertoires in COVID-19 (TCRdb year 2020). About the study as a whole: Samples from collaborators originated in the United States, Italy and Spain and spanned both the acute and convalescent phases of COVID-19. The prospective study material was composed of cDNA or gDNA derived from T cells, B-cell-depleted T cells, or PBMCs. The dataset comprised deeply sampled blood TCRbeta repertoires from subjects exposed to, actively infected with, or recovered from COVID-19. A freely available public database, intended as a resource for researchers studying the immune response to SARS-CoV-2, is where the repertoires were released. The samples were drawn from the first 160 participants of the ongoing ImmuneRACE study and from over a thousand subjects provided by 6 global collaborators. A de-identified subject ID, COVID-19 status, age in years and sex were almost always included in the sample metadata. Where available, HLA class I and class II types were obtained from metadata supplied by the sample provider rather than from assay-based typing. The research as a whole found: How much clinical and demographic metadata was included differed by source and by participant, and the metadata was provided uncurated.

Per the germline V gene (reference sequence), SGHKS is the CDR1 and YYEKEE is the CDR2. For this chain, trimming is 1 base at the V end and 4 bases at the J end, and the number of junction bases without a gene match is 2. The CDR3 runs 14 residues from the cysteine to the phenylalanine. The read is trimmed to its CDR3 DNA, 42 bases read in frame from base 1. TCRbeta CDR3 regions were amplified from genomic DNA using the immunoSEQ Assay, a bias-controlled multiplex PCR. Per the source publication's procedure: The number of nucleated cells in each sample was estimated by amplification of reference gene primers within the assay. To quantify the absolute abundance of each unique TCRbeta CDR3 rearrangement, sequence reads were collapsed and filtered. For each sample, productive Simpson clonality was calculated by taking the square root of Simpson's diversity index across productive rearrangements. The table comes from immuneACCESS by way of TCRdb, which keeps in-frame sequences with V and J called. Part of the clones is missing from these tables; in studies checked, under half for an unresolved V gene and the rest for unknown reasons. The V and J calls and clone size are taken from that table; D and trimming were inferred from the DNA. The sample yields fewer than 450,000 clones; around nine tenths were counted once. Approximately 3.5% of the sample goes to the ten largest clones.

Samples from volunteer blood donors who had recovered from COVID-19 were contributed by a second Seattle source. Each collaborating institution followed its own protocols to collect whole blood in K2EDTA tubes. For TCRbeta analysis, collaborators shipped samples as frozen whole blood, isolated PBMCs, or DNA extracted from either of those sample types. Details on this clone: Which antigen it targets is not known. Base qualities are not at hand, and no much larger clone is one base apart.

This TCR was recovered from a woman between 18 and 30 years old who had recovered from COVID-19. Rearrangement joined TRBV5-5 to TRBJ1-2, with 9 bases in between that match TRBD1. Sequenced sample: peripheral blood. Here the CDR3 is given as CASSLYRGPYGYTF. The DNA is TGTGCCAGCAGCTTGTACAGGGGGCCCTATGGCTACACCTTC.